The clone carrying this TCR beta chain has a count of ten or more. Its antigen is currently unknown. With 10-nucleotide random UMIs included, cDNA was synthesized by 5'RACE. MiXCR, applied by TCRdb to the 5' RACE reads, yields one record per CDR3 protein. The table includes approximately 30,000 distinct CDR3 sequences, less than 5% detected once. These data originate in a study of neurological immune-mediated disorders. Study-wide results and caveats: None of the CDR3 amino acid sequences found in expanded clones was shared across subjects. This suggests that the TCR-beta repertoires were private in all groups.

Germline-derived CDR1 and CDR2 are MGHRA and YSYEKL. The CDR3 sequence is 18 residues long. J lost 4 bases, V lost 1 base, and 12 bases had no gene match. The rearrangement uses TRBV4-1 and TRBJ2-7, with 11 bases lining up with TRBD2. Sequenced: CD4+ T cells from blood. The sequence was obtained from a woman aged 40 to 50 in good health. The CDR3 DNA sequence: TGCGCCAGCAGCCAAGGCTGGGATCTAAGACTAGCGGGATACGAGCAGTACTTC. Translated, it gives CASSQGWDLRLAGYEQYF.